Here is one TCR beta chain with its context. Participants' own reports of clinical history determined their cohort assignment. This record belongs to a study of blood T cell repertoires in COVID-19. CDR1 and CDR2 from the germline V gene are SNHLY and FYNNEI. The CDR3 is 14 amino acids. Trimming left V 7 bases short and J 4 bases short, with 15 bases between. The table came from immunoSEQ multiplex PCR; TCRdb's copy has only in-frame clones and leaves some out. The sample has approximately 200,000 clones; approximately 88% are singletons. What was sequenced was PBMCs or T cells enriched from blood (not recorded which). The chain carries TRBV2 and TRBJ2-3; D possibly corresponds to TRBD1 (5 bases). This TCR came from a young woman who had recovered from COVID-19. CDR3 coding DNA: TGTGCCAGCACGGCAGGGATAGGTGCAGATACGCAGTATTTT. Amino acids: CASTAGIGADTQYF.